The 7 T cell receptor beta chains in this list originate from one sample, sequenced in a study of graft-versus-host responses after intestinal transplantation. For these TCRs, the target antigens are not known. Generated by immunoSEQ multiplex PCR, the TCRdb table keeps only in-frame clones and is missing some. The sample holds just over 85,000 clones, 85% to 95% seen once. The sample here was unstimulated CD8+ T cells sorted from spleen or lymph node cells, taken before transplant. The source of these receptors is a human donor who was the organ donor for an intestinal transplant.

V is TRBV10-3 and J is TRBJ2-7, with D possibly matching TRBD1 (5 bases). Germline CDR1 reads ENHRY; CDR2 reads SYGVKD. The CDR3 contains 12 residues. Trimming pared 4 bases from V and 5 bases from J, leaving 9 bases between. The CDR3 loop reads CAISGGVDEQYF. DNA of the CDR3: TGTGCCATCAGTGGGGGCGTCGACGAGCAGTACTTC.

In nucleotides, the CDR3 is TGCGCCAGCAGCCAAGTTGCGGGGGTGGGCTACACCTTC. It encodes CASSQVAGVGYTF. The V call is TRBV4-1, the J call TRBJ1-2; TRBD1 might be the D (5 bases). The CDR3 is 13 amino acids. CDR1 MGHRA and CDR2 YSYEKL come from the germline V gene. Trimming shortened V by 1 base and J by 8 bases, and 11 bases separated the two germline ends.

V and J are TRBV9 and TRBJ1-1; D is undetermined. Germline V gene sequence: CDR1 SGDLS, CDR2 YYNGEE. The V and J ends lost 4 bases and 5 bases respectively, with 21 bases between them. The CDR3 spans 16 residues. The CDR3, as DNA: TGTGCCAGCAGCCCCCGCCGGGGAGGGATGGGAACTGAAGCTTTCTTT. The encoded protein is CASSPRRGGMGTEAFF.

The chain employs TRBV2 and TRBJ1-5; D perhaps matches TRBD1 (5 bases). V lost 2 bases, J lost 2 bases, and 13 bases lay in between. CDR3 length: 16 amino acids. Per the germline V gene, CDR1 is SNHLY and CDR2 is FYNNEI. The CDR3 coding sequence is TGTGCCAGCAGTGAATGGGGGGAACCGGGCAATCAGCCCCAGCATTTT. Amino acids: CASSEWGEPGNQPQHF.

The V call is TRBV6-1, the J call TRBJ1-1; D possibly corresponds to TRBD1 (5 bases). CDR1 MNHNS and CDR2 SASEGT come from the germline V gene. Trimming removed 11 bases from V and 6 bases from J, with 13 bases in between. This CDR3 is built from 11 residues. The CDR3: CALGGAAEAFF. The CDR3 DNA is TGTGCCTTGGGGGGAGCCGCTGAAGCTTTCTTT.

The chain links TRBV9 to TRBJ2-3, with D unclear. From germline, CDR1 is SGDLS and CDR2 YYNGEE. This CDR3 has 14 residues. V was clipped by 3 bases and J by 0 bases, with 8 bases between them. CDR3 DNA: TGTGCCAGCAGCGGAAGCGTGAGCACAGATACGCAGTATTTT. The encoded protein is CASSGSVSTDTQYF.

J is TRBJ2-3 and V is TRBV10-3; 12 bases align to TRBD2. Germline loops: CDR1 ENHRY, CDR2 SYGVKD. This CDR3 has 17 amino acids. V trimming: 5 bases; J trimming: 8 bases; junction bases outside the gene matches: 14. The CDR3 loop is CAISSASGGETRVTQYF. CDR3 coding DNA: TGTGCCATCAGTTCTGCTAGCGGGGGGGAAACTCGGGTTACGCAGTATTTT.